This TCR beta chain appears in the sequencing data of a study of OX40 agonist ivuxolimab in advanced cancers. Regarding the study in general: Ivuxolimab was an agonistic, fully human IgG2 monoclonal antibody directed against OX40 (CD134), a costimulatory receptor. Intravenous ivuxolimab was administered to patients every 2 weeks at six dose levels: 0.01, 0.1, 0.3, 1.5, 3 and 10 mg/kg. Of the approximately 53 patients in dose escalation, 19 had hepatocellular carcinoma, about 15 had melanoma, 9 had renal cell carcinoma and 9 had head and neck cancer. A male proportion of around 80% and a mean age of 60 years, ranging from 23 to 79, were recorded for the dose-escalation cohort. Patients were allowed to have had prior anti-PD-1, anti-PD-L1 or anti-CTLA-4 therapy, and less than 45% of the dose-escalation patients had previously received checkpoint inhibitors. Partial responses occurred in three dose-escalation patients, of whom one had hepatocellular carcinoma and two had cutaneous melanoma. The purpose of peripheral TCRbeta sequencing was to test whether ivuxolimab changed TCR sequence diversity and led to clonal T-cell expansion. The paper describes the monotherapy dose-escalation part (N of about 50 patients) of the phase I trial of ivuxolimab. Overall results and qualifications from the work: The antigen specificity of the clonally expanded peripheral T cells was not determined. Partial responders in the 0.1-3.0 mg/kg groups had among the lowest normalized peripheral clonal expansion, especially among CD8+ T cells. On average, CD8+ T cells showed more expanded clones than CD4+ T cells after ivuxolimab. At doses of 0.1 to 3.0 mg/kg, clonal expansion of both CD4+ and CD8+ blood T cells was observed from baseline to week 6. Low levels of normalized T-cell clonal expansion were also seen in some nonresponding patients.

Comments on this clone: Its antigen target is currently unknown. No much larger clone is present one base from it, and per-base qualities are unavailable.

The trial excluded patients who had a history of autoimmune disease or were on systemic immunosuppression. Peripheral blood for TCR sequencing was drawn from every dose cohort at baseline, at cycle 4 day 1 and at cycle 7 day 1. The samples were drawn from a first-in-human, open-label, multicenter phase I dose-escalation trial of ivuxolimab. The trial enrolled adults with locally advanced or metastatic head and neck squamous cell, hepatocellular, melanoma or renal cell carcinoma. CD4+ and CD8+ T cells were sorted separately from peripheral blood before TCR sequencing. The CDR3, cysteine through phenylalanine, is 15 amino acids long. Here the CDR3 DNA is all that survives: 45 bases in frame from base 1. V sheds 0 bases and J sheds 5 bases, leaving 13 bases between their ends. CDR1 and CDR2 were assigned from the germline V gene as MGHRA and YSYEKL. Genomic DNA was isolated from the sorted cells so that the TCRbeta CDR3 region could be sequenced. TCRbeta CDR3 regions were sequenced using the immunoSEQ Assay. Sourced from immuneACCESS, this table was stored by TCRdb with only in-frame sequences that have V and J called. A share of the clones is absent; for the studies checked, an unresolved V gene accounts for under half, and the remainder has no known explanation. The sample table records about 10,000 clones; 80% to 85% of these occur just once. Together, the top ten hold about 10% of the sample.

The chain links TRBV4-1 with TRBJ1-2; the D region possibly corresponds to TRBD1 (6 bases align). The sample here was CD4+ or CD8+ T cells sorted from blood, taken in a trial of the OX40 agonist ivuxolimab. The receptor comes from an adult with an advanced solid tumor such as melanoma, head and neck, liver or kidney cancer. The CDR3 here reads CASSQDAGGDYGYTF. The bases are TGCGCCAGCAGCCAAGACGCGGGGGGCGATTATGGCTACACCTTC.